The TCR beta chain described here comes from a study of T cell repertoires in cytomegalovirus infection (dated by TCRdb to about 2019). A note on the overall study: Peptide stimulations targeted recently identified HLA-C-restricted CMV epitopes, whose presentation resists viral immunomodulation, together with well-studied HLA-B-restricted epitopes. Because public TCR beta signatures pointed to carriage of CMV infection together with the matching HLA type, the HLA type of each donor mattered for the analysis. What the study reported, not specific to this receptor: The ex vivo response was dominated by HLA-C-restricted CMV-specific TCR beta clonotypes, and the single most frequent clonotype in two of eight donors was supplied by these HLA-C-restricted clonotypes. In both this cohort and an independent approximately 370-donor cohort, the cumulative frequency of public TCR beta family members distinguished carriers of CMV infection plus the relevant HLA type.

The treatment or condition label on this specimen signifies: in vitro stimulation with specific CMV peptide epitopes to enrich CMV-specific T cells. This clonotype has only a few counts. It has no known antigen specificity. Nothing much larger sits one base from this clone, and base qualities are not available. From its cysteine to its phenylalanine, the CDR3 spans 15 amino acids. Only the CDR3 DNA stays, 45 bases, in frame from base 1. The germline V gene provides CDR1 MNHNS and CDR2 SASEGT. V lost 5 bases and J lost 10 bases; the stretch between them is 23 bases long. These reads were obtained on an Illumina HiSeq 1500. The public reads were run again by TCRdb, first through fastp at Q25 and then through MiXCR, and only productive beta chains were kept. For every CDR3 protein sequence, its rows merge into one entry that carries the most common genes and DNA. Recorded for this sample are approximately 1,000,000 distinct CDR3 sequences; roughly 30% of them occurred a single time. The top ten constitute about an eighth of the sample.

This TCR came from a human donor in good health (CMV status not recorded). Some clones in this sample may be carry-over from other donors' samples. The material sequenced was cultured CD8+ T cells from PBMCs, taken from culture after CMV antigen stimulation. This receptor chain uses TRBV6-1 and TRBJ1-1; TRBD1 is a weak D gene call, 5 bases matching. This receptor has the CDR3 CASSPNPSETGGAFF. The nucleotide sequence is TGTGCCAGCAGTCCGAATCCAAGCGAAACCGGGGGAGCTTTCTTT.